The present entry profiles one T cell receptor beta chain with its context. Its matching antigen is unknown. At one end the junction does not follow the germline gene, possibly because of a read error. On two occasions, one at each of two time points, around 6.1 milliliters of peripheral blood were drawn. This record belongs to a study of prognosis after radiotherapy for stage I lung cancer. Study summary: After radiotherapy, distant metastases appeared in four patients at a median of 7 months, and roughly 15 patients showed no significant progression. Study-wide findings and caveats: The median unique TCR clone count dropped from roughly 10,000 to 7,000 after stereotactic body radiation therapy.

TCR beta CDR3 amplification from genomic DNA was performed by two-round multiplex PCR. The first round of PCR was done with primers that matched each TRBV and TRBJ gene. TCRdb processed the multiplex PCR reads anew with MiXCR; each CDR3 protein has one entry. The sample yields around 18,000 distinct CDR3 sequences, around 30% seen once. The sample in question was PBMCs, obtained before or after stereotactic body radiation therapy (not recorded which). The receptor was derived from a donor at least 50 years old with non-small cell lung cancer.

CDR3 in amino acids: CSAMGLANAFTTYEQYF. The CDR3 DNA sequence: TGCAGTGCTATGGGACTCGCAAATGCATTTACCACCTACGAGCAATACTTC. This rearrangement joins TRBV20-1 to TRBJ2-7; D perhaps matches TRBD2 (6 bases). This CDR3 is 17 amino acids long. Germline V gene lookup returns CDR1 DFQATT and CDR2 SNEGSKA (reference sequence).